Listed below are T cell receptor beta chains from one sample, sequenced in a study of CD4 T cells in relation to SARS-CoV-2 and coronaviruses. These receptors' targets are unknown. Produced via immunoSEQ multiplex PCR; TCRdb's table is partial and in-frame only. The sample consists of fewer than 20,000 clones, about 78% of them appearing once. The material sequenced was CD4+ T cells from PBMCs, cultured in vitro. The origin of the receptors is a human donor in good health. Both conserved end residues are part of each CDR3. D genes are given only for firm matches. A clone size is listed for some rows: how often the clone was seen (once, few, many), or a class if it is expanded.

j_gene	d_gene	v_gene	abundance	CDR3aa	CDR3nt
TRBJ1-2	TRBD1	TRBV28	few	CASTPGQELYGYTF	TGTGCCAGCACCCCCGGACAGGAGTTATATGGCTACACCTTC
TRBJ2-7	TRBD2	TRBV2	NA	CASAEGRGLAGDPYEQYF	TGTGCCAGCGCAGAAGGGAGGGGACTAGCGGGAGACCCCTACGAGCAGTACTTC
TRBJ1-2	NA	TRBV5-4	NA	CASTTGIIPLTF	TGTGCCAGCACCACAGGGATAATTCCCCTCACCTTC
TRBJ1-5	NA	TRBV10-1	NA	CASSDLRRLGTPHSYQHF	TGCGCCAGCAGTGATTTACGGCGTTTAGGGACACCCCACTCGTACCAGCATTTT
TRBJ1-6	TRBD1	TRBV27	NA	CASSFLLGTDFNSPLHF	TGTGCCAGCAGTTTTCTTCTAGGGACAGATTTTAATTCACCCCTCCACTTT
TRBJ1-5	NA	TRBV19	NA	CASPVARGNQPQHF	TGTGCCAGTCCTGTAGCCAGAGGCAATCAGCCCCAGCATTTT
TRBJ2-1	TRBD2	TRBV7-8	NA	CASSLASTSGRLLWGEQFF	TGTGCCAGCAGCTTAGCAAGCACTAGCGGGAGACTCCTCTGGGGTGAGCAGTTCTTC
TRBJ2-3	TRBD1	TRBV18	NA	CASTMNAADRGIRAQYF	TGTGCCAGCACTATGAATGCGGCCGACAGGGGGATTAGGGCGCAGTATTTT
TRBJ1-5	NA	TRBV12-5	NA	CASGHLKDGFVGLNQPQHF	TGTGCTAGTGGTCACCTAAAGGACGGTTTTGTGGGCCTGAATCAGCCCCAGCATTTT
TRBJ1-2	TRBD1	TRBV9	once	CASSPRDRPNYGYTF	TGTGCCAGCAGCCCCAGGGACAGACCTAACTATGGCTACACCTTC
TRBJ1-2	NA	TRBV24-1	NA	CATSDHRTASNYTF	TGTGCCACCAGTGATCACCGGACGGCCTCTAACTACACCTTC